The 27 T cell receptor beta chains below all came from one sample that was sequenced in a study of shared clonotypes between healthy human individuals. The table came from immunoSEQ multiplex PCR; TCRdb's copy has only in-frame clones and leaves some out. This sample has roughly 2.2 million clones, with 80% to 95% found just once. Input material: naive CD4+ T cells from PBMCs. Subset of the sample: CD45RA+ positively selected. The source is a man aged 18 to 29 in good health. Some clones in this sample may be carry-over from other donors' samples.

V gene TRBV7-2 combines with J gene TRBJ2-1; TRBD2 matches 7 bases. CDR1 is SGHTA and CDR2 is FQGNSA in the germline V gene. V was clipped by 6 bases and J by 2 bases; unmatched bases: 7. CDR3 size: 15 residues. The CDR3 nucleotides read TGTGCCAGCAGTAGGAGCGGGATACCCTACAATGAGCAGTTCTTC. It yields the protein CASSRSGIPYNEQFF. The full variable domain, with the rest looked up from reference TRBV7-2 and TRBJ2-1, is GAGVSQSPSNKVTEKGKDVELRCDPISGHTALYWYRQSLGQGLEFLIYFQGNSAPDKSGLPSDRFSAERTGGSVSTLTIQRTQQEDSAVYLCASSRSGIPYNEQFFGPGTRLTVL.

V is TRBV5-6 and J is TRBJ2-3; 7 positions agree with TRBD1. The germline CDR1 and CDR2 sequences are SGHDT and YYEEEE. V shed 6 bases and J 2 bases; nucleotides not matched to a gene: 9. The CDR3 extends over 15 amino acids. CDR3 amino acids: CASTLTGKATDTQYF. CDR3 bases: TGTGCCAGCACCCTGACAGGGAAGGCCACAGATACGCAGTATTTT.

This rearrangement joins TRBV7-2 to TRBJ1-1; D is perhaps TRBD1 (5 bases). The CDR3 totals 15 residues. Germline loops: CDR1 SGHTA, CDR2 FQGNSA. Trimming removed 5 bases from V and 1 base from J, with 14 bases in between. CDR3 nucleotide sequence: TGTGCCAGCAGCCGCCTCGGACACGCGAACACTGAAGCTTTCTTT. Encoded protein: CASSRLGHANTEAFF.

This chain uses TRBV5-1 with TRBJ2-1; 7 bases map to TRBD2. Germline V gene lookup returns CDR1 SGHRS and CDR2 YFSETQ. J was trimmed by 9 bases and V by 2 bases; bases with no gene match: 14. This CDR3 has 16 residues. The CDR3 reads CASSFGGRADGAEQFF. The CDR3 DNA is TGCGCCAGCAGCTTTGGGGGGAGGGCCGATGGCGCTGAGCAGTTCTTC.

The chain has TRBV30 and TRBJ2-5; D unresolved. The V end was cut by 2 bases, the J end by 5 bases, with 18 bases between. The CDR3 totals 15 residues. CDR1 and CDR2 from the germline V gene are GTSNPN and SVGIG (reference sequence). CDR3 DNA: TGTGCCTGGAGTAAGGCGGTGGGCTGGGTTGAGACCCAGTACTTC. It encodes CAWSKAVGWVETQYF.

The gene calls are TRBV4-1 and TRBJ1-5; perhaps TRBD1 as D (5 bases). There are 16 residues in the CDR3. Germline-derived CDR1 and CDR2 are MGHRA and YSYEKL. The V end lost 0 bases, the J end lost 7 bases, and 16 bases lay between the germline ends. CDR3 sequence (DNA): TGCGCCAGCAGCCAAGAACAGGCAGGGCAGAGGCAGCCCCAGCATTTT. Translating gives CASSQEQAGQRQPQHF.

This clone came up once. This rearrangement joins TRBV5-4 to TRBJ2-1; D not resolved. Germline V CDR1 and CDR2: SGHNT, YYREEE (reference sequence). This CDR3 contains 14 residues. V dropped 0 bases and J dropped 5 bases, with 9 bases sitting between them. The CDR3 reads CASSLAVANNEQFF. The CDR3 coding sequence is TGTGCCAGCAGCTTGGCGGTAGCCAACAATGAGCAGTTCTTC. Supplemented by reference TRBV5-4 and TRBJ2-1, the full variable domain reads ETGVTQSPTHLIKTRGQQVTLRCSSQSGHNTVSWYQQALGQGPQFIFQYYREEENGRGNFPPRFSGLQFPNYSSELNVNALELDDSALYLCASSLAVANNEQFFGPGTRLTVL.

This clone was seen just once. V and J are TRBV7-9 and TRBJ2-3; 12 bases align to TRBD2. The CDR3 spans 19 residues. J gave up 2 bases and V 3 bases, and 12 bases lay outside the gene matches. Germline V gene data show CDR1 as SEHNR and CDR2 as FQNEAQ (reference sequence). CDR3 DNA: TGTGCCAGCAGCTTGGGACTAGCGGGCGGCCTATGGATCACAGATACGCAGTATTTT. Its translation: CASSLGLAGGLWITDTQYF.

The CDR3 spells CASSTGTIGNTEAFF. The DNA of the CDR3 is TGCGCCAGCAGCACCGGGACCATTGGGAACACTGAAGCTTTCTTT. The J gene is TRBJ1-1, the V gene TRBV5-1; possibly TRBD1 for D (5 bases). CDR3 size: 15 residues. Germline assignment: CDR1 SGHRS and CDR2 YFSETQ. Trimming left V 4 bases short and J 1 base short, with 14 bases between.

CDR3 residues: CASSIRQGLAGYTF. CDR3 DNA: TGTGCCAGTAGTATCCGGCAGGGACTTGCTGGCTACACCTTC. This chain links TRBV19 with TRBJ1-2; D possibly corresponds to TRBD1 (5 bases). Germline V gene lookup returns CDR1 LNHDA and CDR2 SQIVND (reference sequence). The ends were cut back, 3 bases at V and 7 bases at J, with 15 bases in the middle. This CDR3 has 14 amino acids.

This sequence joins TRBV15 and TRBJ1-5; 7 bases align to TRBD1. V dropped 5 bases and J dropped 0; count of bases not matched to a gene: 10. The CDR3 has 17 residues. Germline V gene lookup returns CDR1 LNHNV and CDR2 YYDKDF (reference sequence). The CDR3 loop reads CATSATGQPYSNQPQHF. In nucleotides, the CDR3 is TGTGCCACCAGCGCTACGGGACAGCCATATAGCAATCAGCCCCAGCATTTT. The full variable domain, completed using reference TRBV15 and TRBJ1-5, is DAMVIQNPRYQVTQFGKPVTLSCSQTLNHNVMYWYQQKSSQAPKLLFHYYDKDFNNEADTPDNFQSRRPNTSFCFLDIRSPGLGDTAMYLCATSATGQPYSNQPQHFGDGTRLSIL.

The V and J genes are TRBV19 and TRBJ2-7; D perhaps matches TRBD1 (6 bases). The CDR3 contains 13 residues. Germline CDR1 and CDR2: LNHDA and SQIVND (reference sequence). Trimming cost V 7 bases and J 0 bases, with 10 bases left between them. CDR3 nucleotides: TGTGCCAGTAAACCAGGGGTCTCCTACGAGCAGTACTTC. Amino acid sequence: CASKPGVSYEQYF.

As for this clone: Other nucleotide sequences from this sample produce the same CDR3. This chain connects TRBV29-1 to TRBJ2-2; D gene uncertain. Germline CDR1 SQVTM, CDR2 ANQGSEA. There are 12 residues in the CDR3. With 6 bases removed from V and 4 bases from J, the gap between germline ends came to 9 bases. CDR3 sequence: CSVNRGTGELFF. CDR3 in DNA: TGCAGCGTCAATCGAGGCACCGGGGAGCTGTTTTTT.

This clone was detected only once. The chain joins TRBV6-5 to TRBJ2-7; D is unresolved. The CDR3 covers 12 residues. V gave up 4 bases and J gave up 3 bases, with 7 bases separating them. Looked up from germline, CDR1 is MNHEY and CDR2 is SVGAGI. The CDR3 region has the DNA TGTGCCAGCAGTTCCAGGCGCTACGAGCAGTACTTC. Its translation is CASSSRRYEQYF.

As to this clone: Other DNA variants within this sample encode the same CDR3. This sequence joins TRBV5-1 and TRBJ2-7; 11 nucleotides agree with TRBD2. The CDR3 consists of 15 residues. The trim removed 5 bases at V and 4 bases at J, leaving 8 bases unmatched. In germline, CDR1 is SGHRS, CDR2 YFSETQ. The chain's CDR3 is CASSLLAGGSYEQYF. The CDR3, as DNA: TGCGCCAGCAGTTTGCTAGCGGGAGGTAGTTACGAGCAGTACTTC.

This chain connects TRBV28 to TRBJ1-5, with 7 bases aligning to TRBD1. Losses at the gene ends were 1 base for V and 3 bases for J; bases not matched to a gene: 6. Germline CDR1 reads MDHEN; CDR2 reads SYDVKM. The CDR3 has 16 amino acids. For the CDR3, the DNA is TGTGCCAGCAGTTTATTCTTCGGGACAGTCAATCAGCCCCAGCATTTT. Its translation is CASSLFFGTVNQPQHF. Variable domain in full (rest from reference TRBV28 and TRBJ1-5): DVKVTQSSRYLVKRTGEKVFLECVQDMDHENMFWYRQDPGLGLRLIYFSYDVKMKEKGDIPEGYSVSREKKERFSLILESASTNQTSMYLCASSLFFGTVNQPQHFGDGTRLSIL.

The chain recombines TRBV4-2 with TRBJ2-7, with 8 bases matching TRBD1. J lost 7 bases, V lost 4 bases, and 15 bases had no gene match. This CDR3 is 16 amino acids long. Germline CDR1 LGHNA, CDR2 YNFKEQ. Here the CDR3 reads CASSPAGTGPSSEQYF. CDR3 DNA sequence: TGTGCCAGCAGCCCGGCCGGGACAGGCCCTTCGAGTGAGCAGTACTTC.

This clone was recorded only once. The chain couples TRBV9 to TRBJ2-3; D is uncertain. Trimming took off 0 bases at V and 4 bases at J, with 9 bases between the two ends. This CDR3 spans 14 amino acids. In germline, CDR1 is SGDLS, CDR2 YYNGEE. The CDR3 DNA reads TGTGCCAGCAGCGTAGAGCACACAGCAGATACGCAGTATTTT. Its translation is CASSVEHTADTQYF.

This rearrangement joins TRBV18 to TRBJ1-2, with TRBD1 matching 8 bases. This CDR3 region has 14 residues. J gave up 8 bases and V 0 bases, and 5 bases lay outside the gene matches. Germline lookup yields CDR1 KGHSH and CDR2 LQKENI. The DNA of the CDR3 is TGTGCCAGCTCACCACCGACAGGGGTAGGCGGCTACACCTTC. This translates into CASSPPTGVGGYTF.

The chain uses TRBV9 and TRBJ1-2; D is undetermined. The CDR3 length is 14 residues. V shed 4 bases and J shed 6 bases, with 16 bases lying between them. The germline CDR1 and CDR2 sequences are SGDLS and YYNGEE. The CDR3 coding sequence is TGTGCCAGCAGCCCACGGGTGAGGGAAAATGGCTACACCTTC. It encodes CASSPRVRENGYTF.

Details on this clone: Other DNA variants within this sample encode the same CDR3. The chain recombines TRBV5-1 with TRBJ2-7, with TRBD2 matching 7 bases. The CDR3 runs to 14 residues. V dropped 0 bases and J dropped 3; count of bases not matched to a gene: 3. Germline CDR1 is SGHRS and CDR2 is YFSETQ. DNA for the CDR3: TGCGCCAGCAGCTTGGGGCTAGCGGACTACGAGCAGTACTTC. Residues: CASSLGLADYEQYF.

The V call is TRBV15, the J call TRBJ2-7; D might be TRBD1 (6 bases). Trimming stripped 0 bases from V and 6 bases from J, with 18 bases between. The CDR3 consists of 16 residues. From germline, CDR1 is LNHNV and CDR2 YYDKDF (reference sequence). This CDR3 is CATSRDWQGSSFEQYF. The CDR3 DNA reads as TGTGCCACCAGCAGAGATTGGCAGGGGAGCAGTTTCGAGCAGTACTTC.

The rearrangement links TRBV5-1 to TRBJ2-7; a possible D gene is TRBD2 (6 bases). The V end lost 4 bases, the J end lost 6 bases, and 14 bases lay between the germline ends. CDR3 length: 13 residues. Germline values: CDR1 SGHRS, CDR2 YFSETQ. CDR3 protein: CASSRPRGGEQYF. The CDR3 region has the DNA TGCGCCAGCAGCCGGCCGAGGGGAGGCGAGCAGTACTTC.

The chain has TRBV18 and TRBJ2-3, with D possibly TRBD1 on 5 matching bases. V was clipped by 6 bases and J by 6 bases, with 16 bases between them. This CDR3 has 14 amino acids. The germline V gene has CDR1 KGHSH and CDR2 LQKENI. For the CDR3, the DNA is TGTGCCAGCTCCCTGCTAGGGGCGATGGATACGCAGTATTTT. The encoded protein is CASSLLGAMDTQYF.

The chain employs TRBV20-1 and TRBJ2-7, with 7 bases identical to TRBD1. The length of the CDR3 is 11 residues. With V trimmed by 8 bases and J by 5 bases, 6 bases remained unmatched. CDR1 and CDR2 from the germline V gene are DFQATT and SNEGSKA (reference sequence). CDR3 coding DNA: TGCAGTACCTCCGGGACAGACGAGCAGTACTTC. Translation gives CSTSGTDEQYF.

As to this clone: The same CDR3 is also encoded by other DNA sequences in this sample. CDR3 region: CASSISGTGAYEQYF. Written as DNA, the CDR3 is TGTGCCAGTAGTATTTCTGGGACAGGGGCCTACGAGCAGTACTTC. The chain combines TRBV19 with TRBJ2-7; 10 bases align to TRBD1. J was trimmed by 2 bases and V by 3 bases; bases with no gene match: 4. CDR3 length equals 15 residues. Per the germline V gene, CDR1 is LNHDA and CDR2 is SQIVND (reference sequence).

This clone was recorded a few times. At the DNA level, this CDR3 is encoded by other sequences in the same sample as well. V and J are TRBV5-6 and TRBJ1-5; D call uncertain. This CDR3 is built from 13 residues. V was shortened by 0 bases and J by 7 bases, with 8 bases between the two germline ends. From germline, CDR1 is SGHDT and CDR2 YYEEEE. The CDR3 nucleotides read TGTGCCAGCAGCTTGGGGCAGACGCAGCCCCAGCATTTT. Protein product: CASSLGQTQPQHF.